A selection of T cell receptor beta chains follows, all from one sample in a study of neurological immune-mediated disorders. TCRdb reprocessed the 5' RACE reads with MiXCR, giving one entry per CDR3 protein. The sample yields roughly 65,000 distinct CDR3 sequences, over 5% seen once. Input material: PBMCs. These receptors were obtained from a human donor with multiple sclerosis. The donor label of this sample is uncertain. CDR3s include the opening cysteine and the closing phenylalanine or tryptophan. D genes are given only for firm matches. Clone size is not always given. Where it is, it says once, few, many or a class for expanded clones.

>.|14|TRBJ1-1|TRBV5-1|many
TGCGCCAGCAGCTGGTTGGGAGGTGGCACTGAAGCTTTCTTT
CASSWLGGGTEAFF
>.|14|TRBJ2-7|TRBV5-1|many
TGCGCCAGCAGCTTGGAATTTAATCGCTACGAGCAGTACTTC
CASSLEFNRYEQYF
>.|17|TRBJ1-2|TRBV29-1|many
TGCAGCGTTGAAGATCGGATTTCGGGGCCTAGAGGCTATGGCTACACCTTC
CSVEDRISGPRGYGYTF
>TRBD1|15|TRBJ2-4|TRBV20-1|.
TGCAGTGCTAGCCGGGACAGGGGGCGGCAGGACATTCAGTACTTC
CSASRDRGRQDIQYF
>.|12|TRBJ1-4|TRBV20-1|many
TGCAGCGGGCGAAGAACTAATGAAAAACTGTTTTTT
CSGRRTNEKLFF
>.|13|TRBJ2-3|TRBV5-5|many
TGTGCCAGCGGATGGACAGCTGTAGATACGCAGTATTTT
CASGWTAVDTQYF
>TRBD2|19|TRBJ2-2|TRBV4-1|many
TGCGCCAGCAGCCGGTGGACTAGCGGGGGGCCTTCGAACACCGGGGAGCTGTTTTTT
CASSRWTSGGPSNTGELFF
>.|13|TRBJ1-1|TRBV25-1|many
TGTGCCAGCCAAGGACAGTCGAACACTGAAGCTTTCTTT
CASQGQSNTEAFF
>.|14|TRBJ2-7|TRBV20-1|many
TGCAGTGCTAGAGATCAGGTGTCTTACTACGAGCAGTACTTC
CSARDQVSYYEQYF
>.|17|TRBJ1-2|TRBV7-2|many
TGTGCCAGCAGCTTAGGGCCCCTGCGGGGAACCTCCTATGGCTACACCTTC
CASSLGPLRGTSYGYTF
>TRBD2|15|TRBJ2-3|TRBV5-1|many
TGCGCCAGCAGTGGGTCTAGCGGGGGTCCAGATACGCAGTATTTT
CASSGSSGGPDTQYF
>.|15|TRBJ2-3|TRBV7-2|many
TGTGCCAGCAGCCTTGACTCATCTAGCACAGATACGCAGTATTTT
CASSLDSSSTDTQYF
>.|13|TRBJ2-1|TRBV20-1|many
TGCAGTGCCCCCCCGGGGGCTTACAATGAGCAGTTCTTC
CSAPPGAYNEQFF
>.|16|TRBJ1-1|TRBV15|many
TGTGCCACCAGCAGAGATCCCACAGGGCCGGGAACTGAAGCTTTCTTT
CATSRDPTGPGTEAFF
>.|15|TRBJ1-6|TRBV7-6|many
TGTGCCAGCAGCCCCATATCTACAGGGCATTCACCCCTCCACTTT
CASSPISTGHSPLHF
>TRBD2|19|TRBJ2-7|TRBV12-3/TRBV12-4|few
TGTGCCAGCAGTTTAAGCCGCGGGACTAGCGGGGTAACCCCCTACGAGCAGTACTTC
CASSLSRGTSGVTPYEQYF
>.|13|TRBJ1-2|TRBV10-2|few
TGCGCCAGCAGTGAAATTCAGACTAGTGGCTACACCTTC
CASSEIQTSGYTF
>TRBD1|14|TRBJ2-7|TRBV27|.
TGTGCCAGCAGTGAGACAGGGCCCACCTACGAGCAGTACTTC
CASSETGPTYEQYF
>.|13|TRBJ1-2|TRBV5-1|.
TGCGCCAGCAGCTTGGCTCCGAACTATGGCTACACCTTC
CASSLAPNYGYTF
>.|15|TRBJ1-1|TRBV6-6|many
TGTGCCAGCACCAAAGGAGGGGCAGGGGACACTGAAGCTTTCTTT
CASTKGGAGDTEAFF
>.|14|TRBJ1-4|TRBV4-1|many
TGCGCCAGCAGCCAAGCGCGAGGATCCATACGACTGTTTTTT
CASSQARGSIRLFF
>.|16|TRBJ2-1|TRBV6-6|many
TGTGCCAGCAGTTATTCCGGGACATCCTCCTACAATGAGCAGTTCTTC
CASSYSGTSSYNEQFF
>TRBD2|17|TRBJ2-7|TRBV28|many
TGTGCCAGCAGTTTAGACCGGTGGGCTAGCGGGGGGGACGAGCAGTACTTC
CASSLDRWASGGDEQYF
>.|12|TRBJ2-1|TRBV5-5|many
TGTGCCAGCAGCTTGGTTGGGGGGGAGCAGTTCTTC
CASSLVGGEQFF
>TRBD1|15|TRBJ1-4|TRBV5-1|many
TGCGCCAGCGGACGACAGGGGACGACTAATGAAAAACTGTTTTTT
CASGRQGTTNEKLFF
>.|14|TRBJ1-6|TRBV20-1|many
TGCAGTGCCCCTGACTTCCAGGGGTTGTCACCCCTCCACTTT
CSAPDFQGLSPLHF
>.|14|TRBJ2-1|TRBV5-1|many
TGCGCCAGCAGCGCTCAGGGAAACTACAATGAGCAGTTCTTC
CASSAQGNYNEQFF
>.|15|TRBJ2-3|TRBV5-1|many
TGCGCCAGCAGCCCTCCAGGGTCTCACACAGATACGCAGTATTTT
CASSPPGSHTDTQYF
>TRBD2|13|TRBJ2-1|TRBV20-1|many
TGCAGTGCTAGCGGGGGGGCCACGAATGAGCAGTTCTTC
CSASGGATNEQFF
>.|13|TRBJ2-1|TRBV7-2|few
TGTGCCAGCAGCTTAGTCGGCCTGTATGAGCAGTTCTTC
CASSLVGLYEQFF
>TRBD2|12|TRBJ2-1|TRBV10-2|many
TGCGCCAGCACTGGGGCGGGGGGCCTAGAGTTCTTC
CASTGAGGLEFF
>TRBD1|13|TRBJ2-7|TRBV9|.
TGTGCCAGCAGCGTTAGCGACAGGGCAAGCCAGTACTTC
CASSVSDRASQYF
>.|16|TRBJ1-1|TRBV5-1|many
TGCGCCAGCAGCCTAGTGGGGGGGGGCGAGAACACTGAAGCTTTCTTT
CASSLVGGGENTEAFF
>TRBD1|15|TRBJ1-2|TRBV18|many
TGTGCCAGCTCACCAGACAGGGGAAGGTTCTATGGCTACACCTTC
CASSPDRGRFYGYTF
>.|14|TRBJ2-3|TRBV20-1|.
TGCAGTGCCAGACCGGGGGTGAACACAGATACGCAGTATTTT
CSARPGVNTDTQYF
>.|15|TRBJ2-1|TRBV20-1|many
TGCAGTGCTAGACACCCAGGTTGGGGGTACAATGAGCAGTTCTTC
CSARHPGWGYNEQFF
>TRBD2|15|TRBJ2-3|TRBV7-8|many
TGTGCCAGCAGCTTAGCGGGCGGGGGAGGGGATACGCAGTATTTT
CASSLAGGGGDTQYF
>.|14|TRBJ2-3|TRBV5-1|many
TGCGCCAGCAGCTTGGCCGTTGTGACAGATACGCAGTATTTT
CASSLAVVTDTQYF
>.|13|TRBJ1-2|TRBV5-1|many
TGCGCCAGCAGCTTGACCAGTAACTATGGCTACACCTTC
CASSLTSNYGYTF
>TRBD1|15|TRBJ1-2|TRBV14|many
TGTGCCAGCAGCCAAGACTTCGACAGGGGGTATGGCTACACCTTC
CASSQDFDRGYGYTF
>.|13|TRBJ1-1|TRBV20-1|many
TGCAGTGCTAGCAGCGGGGGCTACACTGAAGCTTTCTTT
CSASSGGYTEAFF
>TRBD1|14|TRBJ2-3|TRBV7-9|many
TGTGCCAGCAGCTCATCTAAGGGGGCGGATACGCAGTATTTT
CASSSSKGADTQYF
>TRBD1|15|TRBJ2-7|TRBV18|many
TGTGCCAGCTCACCAACCGGGACAGGGTTTTGGGAGCAGTACTTC
CASSPTGTGFWEQYF
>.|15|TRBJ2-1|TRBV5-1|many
TGCGCCAGCTCATCCGACTCCCGATCCTACAATGAGCAGTTCTTC
CASSSDSRSYNEQFF
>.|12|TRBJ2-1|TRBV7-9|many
TGTGCCAGCAGCAAAGCGCTCAATGAGCAGTTCTTC
CASSKALNEQFF
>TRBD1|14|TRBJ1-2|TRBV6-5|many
TGTGCCAGCAGTACCTTTGACAGGGCCTATGGCTACACCTTC
CASSTFDRAYGYTF
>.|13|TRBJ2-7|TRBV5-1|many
TGCGCCAGCAGCAACACTGGCGGAGACGAGCAGTACTTC
CASSNTGGDEQYF
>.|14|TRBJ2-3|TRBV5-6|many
TGTGCCAGCAGCTTGGGGGCTAGCACAGATACGCAGTATTTT
CASSLGASTDTQYF
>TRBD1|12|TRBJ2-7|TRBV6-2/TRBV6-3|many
TGTGCCAGCAGGACAGGGTCCAGCGAGCAGTACTTC
CASRTGSSEQYF
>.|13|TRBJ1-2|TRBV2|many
TGTGCCAGCAGGGGGGGCAGGGACTATGGCTACACCTTC
CASRGGRDYGYTF
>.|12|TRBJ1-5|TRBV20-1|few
TGCAGTGCTGGGGGAAGCAATCAGCCCCAGCATTTT
CSAGGSNQPQHF
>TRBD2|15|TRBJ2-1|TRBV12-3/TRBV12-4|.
TGTGCCAGCAGCCGGACTAGCGGGGGGGCCTCCCATCCGTTCTTC
CASSRTSGGASHPFF
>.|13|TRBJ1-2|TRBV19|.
TGTGCCAGTAGTACGTCAGGGCGCAGTGGCTACACCTTC
CASSTSGRSGYTF